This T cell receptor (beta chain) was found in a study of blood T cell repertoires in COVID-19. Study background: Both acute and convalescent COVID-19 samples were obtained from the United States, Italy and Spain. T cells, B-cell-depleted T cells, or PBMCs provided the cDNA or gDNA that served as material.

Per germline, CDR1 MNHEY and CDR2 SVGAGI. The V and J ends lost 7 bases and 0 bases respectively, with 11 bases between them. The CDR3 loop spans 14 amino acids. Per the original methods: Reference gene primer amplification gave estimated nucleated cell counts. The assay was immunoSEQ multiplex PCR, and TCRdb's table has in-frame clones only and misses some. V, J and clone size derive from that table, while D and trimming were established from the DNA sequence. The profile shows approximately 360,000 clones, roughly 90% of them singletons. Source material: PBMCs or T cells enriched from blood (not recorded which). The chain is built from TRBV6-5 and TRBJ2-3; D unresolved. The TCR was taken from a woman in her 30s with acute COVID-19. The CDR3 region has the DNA TGTGCCAGCAAACTAAAGACTAGCACAGATACGCAGTATTTT. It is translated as CASKLKTSTDTQYF.